Listed below are T cell receptor beta chains from one sample, sequenced in a study of CDR3 diversity in severe acne. TCRdb re-called the PCR reads through MiXCR, storing one row per CDR3 protein. Among some 90,000 distinct CDR3 sequences listed, under 55% were seen once. Sequenced input: blood. The receptors derive from a male donor with severe acne vulgaris. Each CDR3 is given with its conserved first and last residue. A D gene is named only where the DNA matches it firmly. The size entry is marked missing in some rows and otherwise reads once, few, many or a size class.

d_gene,v_gene,j_gene,abundance,CDR3aa,CDR3nt
NA,TRBV9,TRBJ1-2,NA,CASSGTGGYGYTF,TGTGCCAGCAGCGGCACCGGTGGCTATGGCTACACCTTC
NA,TRBV7-6,TRBJ1-6,many,CASSFLGNSPLHF,TGTGCCAGCAGTTTTCTTGGGAATTCACCCCTCCACTTT
TRBD1,TRBV20-1,TRBJ2-7,NA,CSAPGQGWYEQYF,TGCAGTGCTCCGGGACAGGGTTGGTACGAGCAGTACTTC
NA,TRBV7-9,TRBJ1-5,NA,CASSADVSNQPQHF,TGTGCCAGCAGCGCGGACGTTAGCAATCAGCCCCAGCATTTT
NA,TRBV13,TRBJ2-1,few,CASSSGRSYNEQFF,TGTGCCAGCAGCTCCGGGAGATCCTACAATGAGCAGTTCTTC
TRBD2,TRBV28,TRBJ2-7,NA,CASSLIGLAGAYEQYF,TGTGCCAGCAGTTTAATCGGACTAGCGGGGGCTTACGAGCAGTACTTC
NA,TRBV12-3/TRBV12-4,TRBJ2-1,NA,CASSLFPGKTYNEQFF,TGTGCCAGCAGTTTGTTTCCGGGAAAAACCTACAATGAGCAGTTCTTC
NA,TRBV5-4,TRBJ2-3,NA,CASGGPMSTDTQYF,TGTGCCAGCGGGGGGCCCATGAGCACAGATACGCAGTATTTT
TRBD2,TRBV5-4,TRBJ2-3,NA,CASSLWAAGEDTQYF,TGTGCCAGCAGCTTGTGGGCAGCGGGAGAAGATACGCAGTATTTT
NA,TRBV6-5,TRBJ1-1,NA,CASSYPGTVPVLEAFF,TGTGCCAGCAGTTACCCAGGAACCGTACCTGTCCTTGAAGCTTTCTTT
NA,TRBV20-1,TRBJ1-3,few,CSARDPASGNRVGGNTIYF,TGCAGTGCTAGAGATCCGGCCAGTGGAAACAGGGTGGGTGGAAACACCATATATTTT
NA,TRBV24-1,TRBJ2-5,NA,CATSDLGKETQYF,TGTGCCACCAGTGATTTGGGCAAAGAGACCCAGTACTTC
NA,TRBV7-9,TRBJ2-6,NA,CASSLVSGANVLIF,TGTGCCAGCAGCTTAGTCTCTGGGGCCAACGTCCTGATTTTC
NA,TRBV7-2,TRBJ1-2,NA,CASSLVERGTGEGYTF,TGTGCCAGCAGCTTAGTGGAGAGGGGAACCGGGGAGGGCTACACCTTC
NA,TRBV7-2,TRBJ2-6,many,CASSDRGGDGANVLTF,TGTGCCAGCAGCGACAGGGGAGGGGACGGGGCCAACGTCCTGACTTTC
NA,TRBV15,TRBJ2-1,NA,CATSREGRVENEQFF,TGTGCCACCAGCAGAGAGGGTAGAGTTGAGAATGAGCAGTTCTTC
TRBD1,TRBV12-3/TRBV12-4,TRBJ1-1,NA,CASSLDRGRRAVGTEAFF,TGTGCCAGCAGTTTAGACAGGGGTCGTCGGGCGGTGGGGACTGAAGCTTTCTTT
TRBD2,TRBV7-6,TRBJ2-7,NA,CASSRLAGGVAYEQYF,TGTGCCAGCAGCCGACTAGCGGGAGGTGTCGCGTACGAGCAGTACTTC
NA,TRBV10-3,TRBJ2-5,NA,CAISEETGGEAGYTFGSGTQYF,NA
NA,TRBV25-1,TRBJ1-2,few,CASSEYGLGGYGHTF,TGTGCCAGCAGTGAATACGGGTTGGGGGGGTATGGCCACACCTTC
TRBD1,TRBV2,TRBJ1-5,NA,CASNGQGNNQPQHF,TGTGCCAGCAATGGACAGGGGAACAATCAGCCCCAGCATTTT
TRBD1,TRBV4-3,TRBJ2-7,NA,CASSQAGTGSEEQYF,TGCGCCAGCAGCCAAGCCGGGACAGGGTCGGAAGAGCAGTACTTC
TRBD2,TRBV5-6,TRBJ2-7,NA,CASSLPSGLDSEQYF,TGTGCCAGCAGCTTGCCTAGCGGGCTAGACAGCGAGCAGTACTTC
TRBD1,TRBV15,TRBJ2-7,many,CATSTRTGEQYF,TGTGCCACCAGCACCAGGACAGGCGAGCAGTACTTC
TRBD1,TRBV11-2,TRBJ2-1,many,CASSAGQGQQFF,TGTGCCAGCAGCGCTGGACAGGGGCAGCAGTTCTTC
TRBD1,TRBV28,TRBJ1-2,NA,CASSLWAGTGYHYGYTF,TGTGCCAGCAGTTTATGGGCCGGGACAGGATATCACTATGGCTACACCTTC
TRBD1,TRBV15,TRBJ1-6,NA,CATSGDRTGGRSSYNSPLHF,TGTGCCACCAGCGGAGATCGAACAGGGGGTAGGAGCTCCTATAATTCACCCCTCCACTTT
TRBD1,TRBV29-1,TRBJ1-2,NA,CSVEDGGTGGLPAGGYTF,TGCAGCGTTGAAGATGGGGGGACAGGGGGTTTACCAGCAGGTGGCTACACCTTC
NA,TRBV5-4,TRBJ2-2,NA,CASSLVPGSGELFF,TGTGCCAGCAGCTTGGTCCCTGGGAGCGGGGAGCTGTTTTTT
TRBD2,TRBV7-9,TRBJ2-5,NA,CASSRPGTSGSSETQYF,TGTGCCAGCAGTCGCCCCGGGACTAGCGGGAGCTCTGAGACCCAGTACTTC
TRBD2,TRBV7-6,TRBJ2-3,many,CASSLALSGVTDTQYF,TGTGCCAGCAGCTTAGCCCTTAGCGGGGTCACAGATACGCAGTATTTT
NA,TRBV5-8,TRBJ2-6,NA,CASSLRQTRPSGANVLTF,TGTGCCAGCAGCTTGAGGCAGACGAGACCCTCTGGGGCCAACGTCCTGACTTTC
NA,TRBV27,TRBJ2-6,NA,CASSFTGANVLTF,TGTGCCAGCAGTTTCACTGGGGCCAACGTCCTGACTTTC
NA,TRBV7-8,TRBJ2-3,NA,CASSLGSGITDTQYF,TGTGCCAGCAGCTTAGGTAGCGGAATCACAGATACGCAGTATTTT
TRBD1,TRBV28,TRBJ1-2,many,CASSLWPGGRSDGYTF,TGTGCCAGCAGTCTATGGCCAGGGGGAAGATCAGATGGCTACACCTTC
NA,TRBV29-1,TRBJ2-7,NA,CSVDVGVEQYF,TGCAGCGTTGATGTGGGTGTCGAGCAGTACTTC
NA,TRBV12-3/TRBV12-4,TRBJ1-3,NA,CASTSAGVGNTIYF,TGTGCCAGCACCTCAGCAGGGGTCGGAAACACCATATATTTT
NA,TRBV29-1,TRBJ2-6,once,CSVESGAEVKPGANVLTF,TGCAGCGTTGAAAGTGGGGCGGAGGTGAAGCCTGGGGCCAACGTCCTGACTTTC
TRBD1,TRBV10-3,TRBJ2-3,many,CAISEVGRGRPDTQYF,TGTGCCATCAGTGAGGTCGGCAGGGGGCGGCCAGATACGCAGTATTTT
NA,TRBV24-1,TRBJ2-2,NA,CASTQDDAGELFF,TGTGCCAGCACCCAGGACGACGCCGGGGAGCTGTTTTTT
TRBD1,TRBV12-3/TRBV12-4,TRBJ2-7,few,CASSSGQSYEQYF,TGTGCCAGCAGTTCGGGACAGTCCTACGAGCAGTACTTC
NA,TRBV7-2,TRBJ2-3,NA,CASSQDSSFADTQYF,TGCGCCAGCAGCCAAGATAGCAGTTTTGCAGATACGCAGTATTTT
NA,TRBV29-1,TRBJ1-5,NA,CSASAGVQHF,TGCAGTGCTAGCGCAGGAGTCCAGCATTTT
NA,TRBV6-2/TRBV6-3,TRBJ2-1,NA,CASSNYNEQFF,TGTGCCAGCAGTAACTACAATGAGCAGTTCTTC
NA,TRBV7-8,TRBJ2-5,many,CASSFRFKETQYF,TGTGCCAGCAGCTTTAGATTCAAAGAGACCCAGTACTTC
NA,TRBV9,TRBJ2-1,many,CASSVGYNNEQFF,TGTGCCAGCAGCGTGGGGTATAACAATGAGCAGTTCTTC
NA,TRBV7-2,TRBJ2-4,NA,CASSLEATIAKNIQYF,TGTGCCAGCAGCTTAGAGGCCACCATAGCCAAAAACATTCAGTACTTC
TRBD2,TRBV11-1,TRBJ2-5,NA,CASSLLRGVKETQYF,TGTGCCAGCAGTTTATTGCGGGGGGTAAAAGAGACCCAGTACTTC
TRBD1,TRBV3-1,TRBJ1-5,NA,CASSAETGDSNQPQHF,TGTGCCAGCAGCGCCGAGACAGGGGATAGCAATCAGCCCCAGCATTTT
TRBD1,TRBV15,TRBJ2-7,many,CATSRDRGLYEQYF,TGTGCCACCTCCCGGGACAGGGGTTTATACGAGCAGTACTTC
NA,TRBV13,TRBJ1-1,NA,CASSSYDRSGGTEAFF,TGTGCCAGCAGCTCGTACGACAGGTCCGGCGGCACTGAAGCTTTCTTT
TRBD1,TRBV14,TRBJ1-2,many,CASSQGTGDGYTF,TGTGCCAGCAGCCAAGGGACAGGGGATGGCTACACCTTC
NA,TRBV28,TRBJ2-7,once,CASRRSEQYF,TGTGCCAGCAGGCGGAGCGAGCAGTACTTC
TRBD1,TRBV24-1,TRBJ1-6,NA,CATRDKQGNSPLHF,TGTGCCACCAGAGATAAACAGGGGAATTCACCCCTCCACTTT
NA,TRBV13,TRBJ1-1,NA,CASSPGPMNTEAFF,TGTGCCAGCAGCCCGGGGCCTATGAACACTGAAGCTTTCTTT